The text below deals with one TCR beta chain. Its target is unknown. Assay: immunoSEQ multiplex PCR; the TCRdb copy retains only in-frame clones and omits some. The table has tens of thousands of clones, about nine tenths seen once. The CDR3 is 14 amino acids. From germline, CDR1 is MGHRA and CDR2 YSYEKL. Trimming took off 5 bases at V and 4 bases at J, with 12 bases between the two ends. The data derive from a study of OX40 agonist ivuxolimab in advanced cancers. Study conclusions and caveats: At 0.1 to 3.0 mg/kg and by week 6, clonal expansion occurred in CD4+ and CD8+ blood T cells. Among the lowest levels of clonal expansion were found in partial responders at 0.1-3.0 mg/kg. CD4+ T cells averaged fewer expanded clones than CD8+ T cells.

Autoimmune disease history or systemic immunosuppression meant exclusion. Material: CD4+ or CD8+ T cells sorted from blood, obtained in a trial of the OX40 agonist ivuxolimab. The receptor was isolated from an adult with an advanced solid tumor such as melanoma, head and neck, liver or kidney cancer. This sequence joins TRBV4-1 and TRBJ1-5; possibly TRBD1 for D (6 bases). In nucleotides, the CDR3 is TGCGCCAGCAGCTCTCGACAGGAAAATCAGCCCCAGCATTTT. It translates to CASSSRQENQPQHF.